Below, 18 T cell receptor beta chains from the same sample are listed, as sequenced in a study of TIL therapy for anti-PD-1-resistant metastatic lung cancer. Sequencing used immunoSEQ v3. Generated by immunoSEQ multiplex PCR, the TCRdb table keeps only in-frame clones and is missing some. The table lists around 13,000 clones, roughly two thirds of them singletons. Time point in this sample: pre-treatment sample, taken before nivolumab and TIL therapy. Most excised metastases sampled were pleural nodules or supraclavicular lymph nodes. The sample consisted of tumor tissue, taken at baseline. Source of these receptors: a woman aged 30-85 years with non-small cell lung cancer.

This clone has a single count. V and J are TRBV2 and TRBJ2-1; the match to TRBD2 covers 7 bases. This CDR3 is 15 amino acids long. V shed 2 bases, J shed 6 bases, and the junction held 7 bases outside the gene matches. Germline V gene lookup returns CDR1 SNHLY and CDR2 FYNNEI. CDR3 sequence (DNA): TGTGCCAGCAGTGAAAGGCTAGCGGCGGTCAATGAGCAGTTCTTC. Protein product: CASSERLAAVNEQFF.

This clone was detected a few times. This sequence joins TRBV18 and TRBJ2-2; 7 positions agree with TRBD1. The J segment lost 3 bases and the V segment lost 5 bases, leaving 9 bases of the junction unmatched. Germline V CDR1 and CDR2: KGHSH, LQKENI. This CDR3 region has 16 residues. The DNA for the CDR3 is TGTGCCAGCTCAGCAACAGGGGCCGAGGACACCGGGGAGCTGTTTTTT. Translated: CASSATGAEDTGELFF.

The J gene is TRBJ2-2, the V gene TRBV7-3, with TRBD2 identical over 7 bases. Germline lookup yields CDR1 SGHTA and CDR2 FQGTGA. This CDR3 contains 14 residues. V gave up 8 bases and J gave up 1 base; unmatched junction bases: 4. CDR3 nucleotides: TGTGCCAGCTCGACGGGAGGGAACACCGGGGAGCTGTTTTTT. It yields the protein CASSTGGNTGELFF. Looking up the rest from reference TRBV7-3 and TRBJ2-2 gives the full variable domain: GAGVSQTPSNKVTEKGKYVELRCDPISGHTALYWYRQSLGQGPEFLIYFQGTGAADDSGLPNDRFFAVRPEGSVSTLKIQRTERGDSAVYLCASSTGGNTGELFFGEGSRLTVL.

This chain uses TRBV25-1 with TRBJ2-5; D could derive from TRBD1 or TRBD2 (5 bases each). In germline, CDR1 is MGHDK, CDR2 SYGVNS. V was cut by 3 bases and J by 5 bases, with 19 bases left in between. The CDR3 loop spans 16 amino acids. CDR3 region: CASSESTGRTGETQYF. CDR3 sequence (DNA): TGTGCCAGCAGTGAGTCCACGGGACGGACCGGGGAGACCCAGTACTTC.

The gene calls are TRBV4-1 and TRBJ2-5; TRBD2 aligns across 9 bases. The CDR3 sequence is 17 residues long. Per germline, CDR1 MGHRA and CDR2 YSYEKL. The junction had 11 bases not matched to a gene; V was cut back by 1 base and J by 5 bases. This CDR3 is CASSQGFLAGVGETQYF. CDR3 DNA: TGCGCCAGCAGCCAAGGTTTCTTAGCGGGAGTTGGGGAGACCCAGTACTTC.

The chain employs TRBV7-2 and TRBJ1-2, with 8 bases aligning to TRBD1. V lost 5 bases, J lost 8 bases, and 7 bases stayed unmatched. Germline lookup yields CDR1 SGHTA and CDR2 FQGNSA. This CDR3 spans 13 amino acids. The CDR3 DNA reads TGTGCCAGCAGCACGGACAGGGTAGTGGGCTACACCTTC. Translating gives CASSTDRVVGYTF.

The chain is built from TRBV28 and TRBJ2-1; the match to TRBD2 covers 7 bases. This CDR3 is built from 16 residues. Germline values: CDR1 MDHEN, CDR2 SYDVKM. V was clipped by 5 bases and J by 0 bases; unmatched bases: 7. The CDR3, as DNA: TGTGCCAGCAGTCCCTGGACTAGGAGCTCCTACAATGAGCAGTTCTTC. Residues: CASSPWTRSSYNEQFF.

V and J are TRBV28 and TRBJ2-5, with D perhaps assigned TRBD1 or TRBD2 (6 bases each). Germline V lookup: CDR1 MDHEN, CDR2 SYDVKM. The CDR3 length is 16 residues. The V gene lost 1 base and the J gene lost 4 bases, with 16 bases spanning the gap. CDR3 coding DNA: TGTGCCAGCAGTTTATTTGGCAGGGGAGGAGGAGAGACCCAGTACTTC. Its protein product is CASSLFGRGGGETQYF. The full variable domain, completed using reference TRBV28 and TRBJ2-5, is DVKVTQSSRYLVKRTGEKVFLECVQDMDHENMFWYRQDPGLGLRLIYFSYDVKMKEKGDIPEGYSVSREKKERFSLILESASTNQTSMYLCASSLFGRGGGETQYFGPGTRLLVL.

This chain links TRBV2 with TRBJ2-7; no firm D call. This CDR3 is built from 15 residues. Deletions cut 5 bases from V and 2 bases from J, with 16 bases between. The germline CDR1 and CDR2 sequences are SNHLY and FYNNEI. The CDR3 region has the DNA TGTGCCAGCAGTTTACACCACGAGCCTCCCTACGAGCAGTACTTC. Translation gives CASSLHHEPPYEQYF.

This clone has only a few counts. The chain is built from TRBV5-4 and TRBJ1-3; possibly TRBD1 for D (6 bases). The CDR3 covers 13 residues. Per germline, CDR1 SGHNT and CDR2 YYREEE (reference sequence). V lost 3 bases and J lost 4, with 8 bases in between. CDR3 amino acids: CASSWGLGNTIYF. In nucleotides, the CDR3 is TGTGCCAGCAGCTGGGGGCTGGGAAACACCATATATTTT.

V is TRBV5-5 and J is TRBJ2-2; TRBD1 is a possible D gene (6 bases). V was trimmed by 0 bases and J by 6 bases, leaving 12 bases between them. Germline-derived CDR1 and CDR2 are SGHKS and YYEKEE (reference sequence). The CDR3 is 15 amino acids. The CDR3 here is CASSLGDRFAGELFF. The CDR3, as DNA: TGTGCCAGCAGCTTGGGAGACAGGTTTGCCGGGGAGCTGTTTTTT.

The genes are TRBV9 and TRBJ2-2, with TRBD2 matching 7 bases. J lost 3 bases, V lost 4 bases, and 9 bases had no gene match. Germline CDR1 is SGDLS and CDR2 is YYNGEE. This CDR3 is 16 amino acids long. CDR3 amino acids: CASSRRLARDTGELFF. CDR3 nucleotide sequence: TGTGCCAGCAGCCGTAGACTAGCACGTGACACCGGGGAGCTGTTTTTT.

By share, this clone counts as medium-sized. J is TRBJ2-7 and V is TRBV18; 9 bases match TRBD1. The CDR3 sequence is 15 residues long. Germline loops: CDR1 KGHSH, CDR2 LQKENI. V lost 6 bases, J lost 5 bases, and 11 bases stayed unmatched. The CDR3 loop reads CASSYRQGEGNEQYF. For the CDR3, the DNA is TGTGCCAGCTCTTACAGACAGGGGGAAGGAAACGAGCAGTACTTC.

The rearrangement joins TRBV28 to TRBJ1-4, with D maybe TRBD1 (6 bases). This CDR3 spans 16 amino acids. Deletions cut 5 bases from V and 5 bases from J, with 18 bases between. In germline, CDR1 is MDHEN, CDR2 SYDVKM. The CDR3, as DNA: TGTGCCAGCAGTAGCCCCGGGGGGCAGACAAATGAAAAACTGTTTTTT. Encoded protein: CASSSPGGQTNEKLFF.

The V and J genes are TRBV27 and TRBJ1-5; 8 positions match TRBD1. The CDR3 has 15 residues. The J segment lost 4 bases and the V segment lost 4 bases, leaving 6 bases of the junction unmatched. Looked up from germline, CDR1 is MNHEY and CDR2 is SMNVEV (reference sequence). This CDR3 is CASSSPDRGNQPQHF. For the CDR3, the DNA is TGTGCCAGCAGTTCCCCAGACAGGGGAAATCAGCCCCAGCATTTT.

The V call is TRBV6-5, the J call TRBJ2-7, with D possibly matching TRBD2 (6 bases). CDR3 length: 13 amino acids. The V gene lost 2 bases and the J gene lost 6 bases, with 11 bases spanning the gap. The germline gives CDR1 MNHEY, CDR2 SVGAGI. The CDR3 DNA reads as TGTGCCAGCAGTTACGGGGGGTTCGGCGAGCAGTACTTC. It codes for CASSYGGFGEQYF.

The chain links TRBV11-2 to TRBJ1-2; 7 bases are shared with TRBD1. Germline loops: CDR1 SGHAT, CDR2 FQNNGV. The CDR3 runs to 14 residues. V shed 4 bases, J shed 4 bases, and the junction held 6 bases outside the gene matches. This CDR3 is CASSWGQQIYGYTF. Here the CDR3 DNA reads TGTGCCAGCAGCTGGGGACAGCAGATCTATGGCTACACCTTC.

CDR3 in DNA: TGCGCCAGCAGCGTGATAGCGGGGGCAAGCAATCAGCCCCAGCATTTT. It yields the protein CASSVIAGASNQPQHF. V is TRBV5-1 and J is TRBJ1-5; the D gene is possibly TRBD1 (6 bases). The CDR3 totals 16 residues. The V gene's germline CDR1 is SGHRS and CDR2 YFSETQ. Trimming removed 4 bases at V and 1 base at J, with 15 bases between.